These T cell receptor beta chains were read from a single sample in a study of T cells in Graves' hyperthyroidism and ophthalmopathy. TCRdb used MiXCR to reprocess the multiplex PCR reads, holding one entry per CDR3 protein. The table includes 500,000 to 800,000 distinct CDR3 sequences, less than 45% detected once. The specimen sequenced was peripheral blood or thyroid tissue (not recorded which). The origin of the receptors is an adult man with Graves' disease, either hyperthyroidism or ophthalmopathy (not recorded which). Both conserved end residues are part of each CDR3. D genes are given only for firm matches. Clone size is stated in some rows and not others, as once, few, many or a class when expanded.

v_call	d_call	j_call	cdr3_length	clone_size	cdr3_nt	cdr3_aa
TRBV10-3	.	TRBJ1-5	14	.	TGTGCCAGCAGTCGGGCCGATAGCAATCAGCCCCAGCATTTT	CASSRADSNQPQHF
TRBV29-1	.	TRBJ1-1	13	many	TGCAGCGTTGAGGGGGGAGGGAGCACTGAAGCTTTCTTT	CSVEGGGSTEAFF
TRBV7-2	.	TRBJ2-6	15	few	TGTGCCAGCAGCTTGGAGGGCGCTGGGGCCAACGTCCTGACTTTC	CASSLEGAGANVLTF
TRBV10-3	.	TRBJ2-5	13	.	TGTGCCAGCAGTTACTCTCTCCAAGAGACCCAGTACTTC	CASSYSLQETQYF
TRBV7-9	TRBD2	TRBJ2-5	16	many	TGTGCCAGCAGCGGCAGAGCGGGGACGGGGCAAGAGACCCAGTACTTC	CASSGRAGTGQETQYF
TRBV12-3/TRBV12-4	TRBD1	TRBJ1-3	14	many	TGTGCCAGCAGTGCGACAGGGGCGGGAAACACCATATATTTT	CASSATGAGNTIYF
TRBV29-1	TRBD1	TRBJ1-5	12	few	TGCAGACGGACAGGGGGCAATCAGCCCCAGCATTTT	CRRTGGNQPQHF
TRBV6-5	.	TRBJ1-1	15	many	TGTGCCAGCAGTTACGCTAATCCAATGAACACTGAAGCTTTCTTT	CASSYANPMNTEAFF
TRBV7-2	.	TRBJ1-3	17	.	TGTGCCAGCAGCTTGGGAGGAGACAGCCGCTCTGGAAACACCATATATTTT	CASSLGGDSRSGNTIYF
TRBV25-1	TRBD1	TRBJ1-6	15	.	TGTGCCAGCAGACCCGGGACAGCGGATAATTCACCCCTCCACTTT	CASRPGTADNSPLHF
TRBV10-1	TRBD2	TRBJ2-2	17	.	TGCGCCAGCAGTGAGTCGCGGGGGACTAGCGTCACCGGGGAGCTGTTTTTT	CASSESRGTSVTGELFF
TRBV29-1	.	TRBJ2-5	12	few	TGCAGCGTTGCAGGTGTACAAGAGACCCAGTACTTC	CSVAGVQETQYF
TRBV6-5	.	TRBJ1-2	12	.	TGTGCCCCCTCCCAGGGGAACTATGGCTACACCTTC	CAPSQGNYGYTF
TRBV7-9	TRBD1	TRBJ1-2	13	few	TGTGCCAGCAGCCAAACCGGACAGGGGATCCGCGGGTTC	CASSQTGQGIRGF
TRBV2	.	TRBJ1-4	15	few	TGTGCCAGCAGTCCCCGGGGACAAAAGTATGAAAAACTGTTTTTT	CASSPRGQKYEKLFF
TRBV29-1	TRBD1	TRBJ1-1	14	.	TGCAGCGCCGACCCAGGGGGCTGGGACACTGAAGCTTTCTTT	CSADPGGWDTEAFF
TRBV19	.	TRBJ1-2	14	.	TGTGCCAGTAGTAATAGGGGGGAAAAATATGGCTACACCTTC	CASSNRGEKYGYTF
TRBV5-1	.	TRBJ1-2	13	.	TGCGCCAGCAGACCCGGGGTGAACTATGGCTACACCTTC	CASRPGVNYGYTF